The 29 T cell receptor beta chains reported below all come from one sample, sequenced in a study of T cell responses to AZD1222 COVID-19 vaccine. Here immunoSEQ multiplex PCR was the method, and the copy in TCRdb shows in-frame clones only, minus some. This sample yields more than 75,000 clones, of which roughly 90% are seen a single time; approximately 30% belongs to the top ten. Sample: peripheral blood, taken on day 0 of AZD1222 vaccination. These TCRs come from an adult in good health.

The gene calls are TRBV13 and TRBJ2-7; D is undetermined. This CDR3 comprises 14 residues. Trimming shortened V by 6 bases and J by 0 bases, and 12 bases separated the two germline ends. Germline loops: CDR1 PRHDT, CDR2 FYEKMQ (reference sequence). The CDR3 protein is CASRVRVGSYEQYF. CDR3 coding DNA: TGTGCCAGCAGAGTTCGGGTGGGCTCCTACGAGCAGTACTTC.

The V gene is TRBV6-5, the J gene TRBJ1-5, with 7 bases lining up with TRBD1. CDR1 MNHEY and CDR2 SVGAGI come from the germline V gene. This CDR3 has 15 amino acids. Losses at the gene ends were 4 bases for V and 2 bases for J; bases not matched to a gene: 5. The CDR3 spells CASSLSTGGNQPQHF. The DNA for the CDR3 is TGTGCCAGCAGTTTATCAACAGGGGGCAATCAGCCCCAGCATTTT.

The chain combines TRBV27 with TRBJ1-2, with a possible D match to TRBD1 (5 bases). Germline CDR1 and CDR2: MNHEY and SMNVEV (reference sequence). The V gene lost 5 bases and the J gene lost 7 bases, with 8 bases spanning the gap. The CDR3 is 11 amino acids. CDR3 region: CASSQGSGYTF. The CDR3 DNA follows: TGTGCCAGCAGTCAGGGTTCTGGCTACACCTTC.

The chain is built from TRBV6-6 and TRBJ2-7; weak D call: TRBD2 (6 bases). The length of the CDR3 is 15 residues. Trimming left V 7 bases short and J 5 bases short, with 21 bases between. CDR1 is MNHNY and CDR2 is SVGAGI in the germline V gene (reference sequence). The CDR3 DNA sequence: TGTGCCAGCACCCCGGAAACGACTAGGGACCACGAGCAGTACTTC. Translated: CASTPETTRDHEQYF.

J is TRBJ2-7 and V is TRBV18; 15 bases are a match to TRBD2. The CDR3 is 16 residues long. The germline gives CDR1 KGHSH, CDR2 LQKENI. V gave up 3 bases and J gave up 6 bases; unmatched junction bases: 6. CDR3: CASSPPGLAGGSEQYF. The DNA of the CDR3 is TGTGCCAGCTCACCTCCGGGACTAGCGGGAGGATCCGAGCAGTACTTC. The complete variable domain, with remaining parts taken from reference TRBV18 and TRBJ2-7, reads NAGVMQNPRHLVRRRGQEARLRCSPMKGHSHVYWYRQLPEEGLKFMVYLQKENIIDESGMPKERFSAEFPKEGPSILRIQQVVRGDSAAYFCASSPPGLAGGSEQYFGPGTRLTVT.

The V call is TRBV28, the J call TRBJ2-3, with 8 nucleotides matching TRBD1. Germline values: CDR1 MDHEN, CDR2 SYDVKM. The V and J ends lost 8 bases and 4 bases, in that order; junction bases with no gene match: 11. CDR3 length: 15 amino acids. CDR3 coding DNA: TGTGCCAGCGAAACAGGGGGGAGATTGGCAGATACGCAGTATTTT. Protein product: CASETGGRLADTQYF. The variable domain in full, completed from reference TRBV28 and TRBJ2-3, reads DVKVTQSSRYLVKRTGEKVFLECVQDMDHENMFWYRQDPGLGLRLIYFSYDVKMKEKGDIPEGYSVSREKKERFSLILESASTNQTSMYLCASETGGRLADTQYFGPGTRLTVL.

The V call is TRBV6-4, the J call TRBJ2-1; the match to TRBD2 covers 7 bases. In germline, CDR1 is MRHNA, CDR2 SNTAGT. J was trimmed by 8 bases and V by 5 bases; bases with no gene match: 9. The CDR3 length is 14 residues. The CDR3 bases are TGTGCCAGCAGTCTGGATGCGGGAGCTTATGAGCAGTTCTTC. It is translated as CASSLDAGAYEQFF.

The genes are TRBV5-6 and TRBJ1-6, with 11 bases lining up with TRBD1. Germline CDR1 SGHDT, CDR2 YYEEEE. The CDR3 has 18 amino acids. V shed 4 bases, J shed 2 bases, and the junction held 8 bases outside the gene matches. CDR3 in DNA: TGTGCCAGCAGCCCCGGACAGGGGGCGAGGGCCTATAATTCACCCCTCCACTTT. Its translation: CASSPGQGARAYNSPLHF.

CDR3 region: CASSQDRSAGTNEQFF. DNA for the CDR3: TGCGCCAGCAGCCAAGATCGCTCGGCGGGAACCAATGAGCAGTTCTTC. The chain couples TRBV4-1 to TRBJ2-1; D possibly corresponds to TRBD2 (6 bases). The germline CDR1 and CDR2 sequences are MGHRA and YSYEKL. The V end was cut by 0 bases, the J end by 6 bases, with 15 bases between. CDR3 length equals 16 residues.

This chain uses TRBV24-1 with TRBJ2-5; D gene uncertain. The germline V gene has CDR1 KGHDR and CDR2 SFDVKD. This CDR3 is built from 15 residues. Trimming stripped 5 bases from V and 7 bases from J, with 19 bases between. The CDR3 region has the DNA TGTGCCACCAGTGGGGGTAGTATCCCAAGTCCGACCCAGTACTTC. Its translation: CATSGGSIPSPTQYF.

This clone was seen only a few times. The rearrangement joins TRBV7-2 to TRBJ2-7; 7 bases map to TRBD2. V was clipped by 6 bases and J by 0 bases; unmatched bases: 2. The V gene's germline CDR1 is SGHTA and CDR2 FQGNSA. The CDR3 has 13 amino acids. CDR3 DNA: TGTGCCAGCAGTCCTAGCGGCTCCTACGAGCAGTACTTC. It is translated as CASSPSGSYEQYF. Supplemented by reference TRBV7-2 and TRBJ2-7, the full variable domain reads GAGVSQSPSNKVTEKGKDVELRCDPISGHTALYWYRQSLGQGLEFLIYFQGNSAPDKSGLPSDRFSAERTGGSVSTLTIQRTQQEDSAVYLCASSPSGSYEQYFGPGTRLTVT.

The V gene is TRBV7-2, the J gene TRBJ2-2; tentatively, D is TRBD1 or TRBD2 (5 bases each). V lost 5 bases to trimming and J lost 3 bases, with 19 bases between them. Germline CDR1 reads SGHTA; CDR2 reads FQGNSA. The CDR3 has 17 amino acids. CDR3: CASSRGDRGTYTGELFF. The CDR3 DNA reads as TGTGCCAGCAGCCGTGGGGACCGAGGAACGTACACCGGGGAGCTGTTTTTT.

The V call is TRBV6-5, the J call TRBJ2-1; D may be TRBD2 (6 bases). The CDR3 covers 13 residues. Germline CDR1 is MNHEY and CDR2 is SVGAGI. Trimming took 5 bases from V and 6 from J, leaving 11 bases between them. For the CDR3, the DNA is TGTGCCAGCAGTATTCTAGCGTCCAATGAGCAGTTCTTC. Its protein is CASSILASNEQFF.

The chain uses TRBV12-2 and TRBJ1-5; TRBD1, as called in the table, went unchecked against the DNA. TRBV12-2 represents a pseudogene. The CDR3 extends over 16 amino acids. The CDR3 DNA is TGTGCAAGTCGCTCACCCGGGACAGGGACCGATCAGCCCCAGCATTTT. Translated, it gives CASRSPGTGTDQPQHF.

This clone occurred a few times. V and J are TRBV6-5 and TRBJ1-5; TRBD1 is a possible D gene (5 bases). The V and J ends lost 1 base and 8 bases respectively, with 12 bases between them. Per germline, CDR1 MNHEY and CDR2 SVGAGI. The CDR3 has 14 residues. The CDR3 spells CASSYWQGEEPQHF. As DNA, the CDR3 is TGTGCCAGCAGTTACTGGCAGGGAGAGGAGCCCCAGCATTTT.

This clone was seen once. The chain links TRBV7-2 to TRBJ2-1; D gene ambiguous. The germline V and J ends were trimmed by 1 base and 4 bases, with 11 bases remaining between them. There are 15 residues in the CDR3. Looked up from germline, CDR1 is SGHTA and CDR2 is FQGNSA. CDR3 sequence reads: CASSLVTDVYNEQFF. CDR3 bases: TGTGCCAGCAGCTTAGTCACCGATGTTTACAATGAGCAGTTCTTC.

The DNA for the CDR3 is TGTGCCAGCAGCCAGGGGGGGGCCATCTACAATGAGCAGTTCTTC. Its protein is CASSQGGAIYNEQFF. V usage is TRBV3-1 (or the pseudogene TRBV3-2) and J usage is TRBJ2-1, with D perhaps matching TRBD2 (7 bases). V was trimmed by 3 bases and J by 3 bases, leaving 12 bases between them. The CDR3 is 15 amino acids. Looked up from germline, CDR1 is LGHDT and CDR2 is YNNKEL (reference sequence).

This chain connects TRBV7-9 to TRBJ2-1; a possible D gene is TRBD2 (5 bases). The CDR3 extends over 14 amino acids. V was trimmed by 5 bases and J by 7 bases, leaving 15 bases between them. The germline V gene encodes CDR1 SEHNR and CDR2 FQNEAQ (reference sequence). The CDR3 region has the DNA TGTGCCAGCAGCCACGTCGGGGATTTGAATGAGCAGTTCTTC. Its protein is CASSHVGDLNEQFF.

The V call is TRBV20-1, the J call TRBJ2-7; 10 nucleotides align to TRBD2. Trimming at V came to 3 bases and at J to 3 bases, leaving 2 bases not matched to a gene. There are 13 residues in the CDR3. Germline-derived CDR1 and CDR2 are DFQATT and SNEGSKA (reference sequence). DNA of the CDR3: TGCAGTGCTAGTAGCGGGAGGCTCTACGAGCAGTACTTC. Translated, it gives CSASSGRLYEQYF.

The chain uses TRBV7-2 and TRBJ2-3; D gene uncertain. CDR3 size: 15 residues. The V gene's germline CDR1 is SGHTA and CDR2 FQGNSA. V was shortened by 1 base and J by 2 bases, with 10 bases between the two germline ends. The chain's CDR3 is CASSLEVQATDTQYF. CDR3 sequence (DNA): TGTGCCAGCAGCTTAGAGGTCCAGGCCACAGATACGCAGTATTTT. The whole variable domain, remainder taken from reference TRBV7-2 and TRBJ2-3, is GAGVSQSPSNKVTEKGKDVELRCDPISGHTALYWYRQSLGQGLEFLIYFQGNSAPDKSGLPSDRFSAERTGGSVSTLTIQRTQQEDSAVYLCASSLEVQATDTQYFGPGTRLTVL.

The genes are TRBV13 and TRBJ1-2; no firm D call. V lost 4 bases and J lost 6, with 9 bases in between. The V gene's germline CDR1 is PRHDT and CDR2 FYEKMQ (reference sequence). The CDR3 runs to 12 residues. The CDR3 coding sequence is TGTGCCAGCAGCTCTCTGGAGGATGGCTACACCTTC. It is translated as CASSSLEDGYTF.

This chain connects TRBV18 to TRBJ2-2, with a weak D call TRBD2 (5 bases). Trimming removed 2 bases from V and 2 bases from J, with 9 bases in between. Germline lookup yields CDR1 KGHSH and CDR2 LQKENI. The CDR3 covers 15 residues. CDR3 bases: TGTGCCAGCTCACCAACCGGACTCAACACCGGGGAGCTGTTTTTT. As protein: CASSPTGLNTGELFF.

The rearrangement links TRBV20-1 to TRBJ1-4, with TRBD1 matching 10 bases. The V gene end was trimmed by 4 bases and the J gene end by 5 bases; junction bases not matched to a gene: 4. CDR1 and CDR2 from the germline V gene are DFQATT and SNEGSKA (reference sequence). This CDR3 is 14 amino acids long. CDR3 residues: CSAIDRGRNEKLFF. CDR3 bases: TGCAGTGCTATTGACAGGGGGCGCAATGAAAAACTGTTTTTT.

V is TRBV3-1 (or the pseudogene TRBV3-2) and J is TRBJ2-1, with D possibly being TRBD2 (6 bases). Germline V gives CDR1 LGHDT, CDR2 YNNKEL (reference sequence). The CDR3 totals 19 residues. With 1 base removed from V and 1 base from J, the gap between germline ends came to 20 bases. The CDR3 here is CASSQAGVGGRGSYNEQFF. The CDR3 coding sequence is TGTGCCAGCAGCCAAGCGGGGGTGGGAGGCCGTGGATCCTACAATGAGCAGTTCTTC.

The rearrangement links TRBV12-3 or TRBV12-4 to TRBJ1-2; D is undetermined. Trimming removed 7 bases from V and 8 bases from J, with 17 bases in between. This CDR3 has 13 residues. The CDR3 DNA sequence: TGTGCCAGCACCCAAGGAGGCCTCAACGGCTACACCTTC. It translates to CASTQGGLNGYTF.

The chain recombines TRBV28 with TRBJ2-7; unclear D gene. The germline CDR1 and CDR2 sequences are MDHEN and SYDVKM. This CDR3 spans 12 amino acids. V was shortened by 1 base and J by 3 bases, with 4 bases between the two germline ends. Here the CDR3 DNA reads TGTGCCAGCAGTTTATCTTTCTACGAGCAGTACTTC. This codes for CASSLSFYEQYF.

The chain combines TRBV3-1 (or the pseudogene TRBV3-2) with TRBJ1-1; D ambiguous. The CDR3 has 13 residues. V dropped 3 bases and J dropped 4 bases, with 9 bases sitting between them. Germline V gene sequence: CDR1 LGHDT, CDR2 YNNKEL (reference sequence). CDR3 in DNA: TGTGCCAGCAGCCAGGTCCGGGCCACTGAAGCTTTCTTT. Translation gives CASSQVRATEAFF.

The V gene is TRBV6-5, the J gene TRBJ1-2; possible D gene TRBD1, 6 bases. Trimming cost V 6 bases and J 8 bases, with 16 bases left between them. The V gene's germline CDR1 is MNHEY and CDR2 SVGAGI. The CDR3 runs to 13 residues. CDR3 sequence (DNA): TGTGCCAGCAGGATGCAGGGGCTCGGGGGCTACACCTTC. This sequence encodes CASRMQGLGGYTF.

This clone was recorded only once. The V and J genes are TRBV5-5 and TRBJ1-5; D perhaps matches TRBD1 (5 bases). V lost 2 bases and J lost 1, with 10 bases in between. The CDR3 runs 15 residues. From germline, CDR1 is SGHKS and CDR2 YYEKEE (reference sequence). CDR3 residues: CASSFRDDSNQPQHF. The CDR3 DNA reads TGTGCCAGCAGCTTCCGGGACGACAGCAATCAGCCCCAGCATTTT.